This TCR beta chain was identified in a study of blood T cell repertoires in COVID-19 (dated by TCRdb to 2019 to 2021). Turning to the overall study: Collaborator samples came from the United States, Italy and Spain and covered acute and convalescent phases of COVID-19. A freely available public database, intended as a resource for researchers studying the immune response to SARS-CoV-2, is where the repertoires were released. The samples were drawn from the first 160 participants of the ongoing ImmuneRACE study and from some 1,300 subjects provided by 6 global collaborators. The prospective study material was composed of cDNA or gDNA derived from T cells, B-cell-depleted T cells, or PBMCs. HLA class I and class II types, where available, came from metadata supplied by the sample provider rather than from assay-based typing. A de-identified subject ID, COVID-19 status, age in years and sex were almost always included in the sample metadata. Deeply sampled blood TCRbeta repertoires from subjects exposed to, actively infected with, or recovered from COVID-19 were included in the dataset.

As concerns this clone: The target of this receptor is not known. No base-level quality is on record; no much larger clone is a single base apart.

In the germline V gene, CDR1 corresponds to SGHRS and CDR2 to YFSETQ. Trimming takes 5 bases off V and 2 bases off J; junction bases not matched to a gene: 8. The CDR3 runs 16 residues from the cysteine to the phenylalanine. Only the CDR3 region is kept as DNA, spanning 48 bases read in frame from base 1. TCRbeta CDR3 regions were amplified from genomic DNA by means of the immunoSEQ Assay, a bias-controlled multiplex PCR. The study's processing was this. Within the assay, amplification of reference gene primers was used to estimate how many nucleated cells each sample contained. To quantify the absolute abundance of each unique TCRbeta CDR3 rearrangement, sequence reads were collapsed and filtered. Productive Simpson clonality was computed per sample as the square root of Simpson's diversity index over productive rearrangements. The table comes from immuneACCESS by way of TCRdb, which keeps in-frame sequences with V and J called. Part of the clones is missing from these tables; in studies checked, under half for an unresolved V gene and the rest for unknown reasons. D and trimming were read from the DNA, whereas the V and J calls and clone size are those reported in that table. The sample data list approximately 330,000 clones, and roughly 87% of these were observed just once. The ten biggest clones cover 9.5% to 10% of the sample.

What the research found in general, with its limitations: The quantity of clinical and demographic metadata differed by source and by participant and was supplied without curation.

One collaborating source in Seattle enrolled patients during active infection and followed them longitudinally through the course of disease. Each collaborating institution followed its own protocols to collect whole blood in K2EDTA tubes. For TCRbeta analysis, collaborators shipped samples in one of three forms: frozen whole blood, isolated PBMCs, or DNA extracted from either of those sample types. The receptor's source is a man in his thirties or forties with COVID-19, enrolled during active disease. Sequenced material: peripheral blood. Recombination connected TRBV5-1 to TRBJ2-2, with TRBD1 matching 8 junction bases. This receptor carries the CDR3 CASRPRGTGNTGELFF. In nucleotides, the sequence is TGCGCCAGCAGGCCCCGGGGGACAGGCAACACCGGGGAGCTGTTTTTT.